Listed below are T cell receptor beta chains from one sample, sequenced in a study of blood T cell repertoires in COVID-19. The protocol was immunoSEQ multiplex PCR, while the TCRdb copy is restricted to in-frame clones and leaves out a portion. The sample lists roughly 80,000 clones, around 77% occurring once. Sequenced material: peripheral blood. All receptors derive from a human donor in a cohort sampled during active COVID-19. CDR3s include the opening cysteine and the closing phenylalanine or tryptophan. The D gene is left open where the match is weak. The size of a clone is reported for some rows only, either as once, few or many, or as a class for expanded clones.

J gene	clone size	D gene	V gene	CDR3 protein	CDR3 DNA
TRBJ1-6	.	.	TRBV2	CASSVRDPSGSPLHF	TGTGCCAGCAGTGTGCGGGACCCAAGCGGGTCACCCCTCCACTTT
TRBJ1-6	.	TRBD1	TRBV4-3	CASSQDTTGGLNSPLHF	TGCGCCAGCAGCCAAGATACGACAGGGGGTTTGAATTCACCCCTCCACTTT
TRBJ2-3	.	TRBD2	TRBV7-2	CASSLQSGGMATDTQYF	TGTGCCAGCAGCTTACAAAGCGGGGGCATGGCCACAGATACGCAGTATTTT
TRBJ1-4	.	TRBD1	TRBV6-5	CASSYSGTGAGEKLFF	TGTGCCAGCAGTTACTCCGGGACAGGGGCAGGTGAAAAACTGTTTTTT
TRBJ1-1	.	.	TRBV6-5	CASSYRGLGTEAFF	TGTGCCAGCAGTTACAGGGGGTTGGGTACTGAAGCTTTCTTT
TRBJ1-6	.	.	TRBV14	CASSPLGGNSPLHF	TGTGCCAGCAGCCCACTCGGGGGAAATTCACCCCTCCACTTT
TRBJ1-2	once	TRBD1	TRBV3-1/TRBV3-2	CASSPQWQGARVGYTF	TGTGCCAGCAGCCCCCAGTGGCAGGGGGCTCGGGTTGGCTACACCTTC
TRBJ1-5	.	.	TRBV10-3	CAISESTVRNQPQHF	TGTGCCATCAGTGAGTCGACAGTGCGGAATCAGCCCCAGCATTTT
TRBJ2-1	once	TRBD2	TRBV13	CASSFGTSGVSNEQFF	TGTGCCAGCAGCTTCGGGACTAGCGGGGTTAGCAATGAGCAGTTCTTC
TRBJ1-6	.	.	TRBV11-2	CASRFLLRPGNSPLHF	TGTGCCAGCAGATTTCTTTTACGCCCAGGGAATTCACCCCTCCACTTT
TRBJ1-2	.	.	TRBV5-4	CASTAGRNYGYTF	TGTGCCAGCACCGCTGGCAGGAACTATGGCTACACCTTC
TRBJ1-1	.	.	TRBV20-1	CSASGSTNTEAFF	TGCAGTGCTAGTGGCAGTACGAACACTGAAGCTTTCTTT
TRBJ2-6	.	TRBD1	TRBV6-5	CASTQQGLGANVLTF	TGTGCCAGCACACAACAGGGGTTAGGGGCCAACGTCCTGACTTTC
TRBJ1-1	.	.	TRBV7-9	CASSLVTGSTEAFF	TGTGCCAGCAGCTTAGTCACGGGTTCCACTGAAGCTTTCTTT
TRBJ2-3	.	TRBD1	TRBV9	CASSGRGQGTDTQYF	TGTGCCAGCAGCGGCCGAGGACAGGGGACAGATACGCAGTATTTT
TRBJ2-5	.	.	TRBV5-1	CASSLAGSQETQYF	TGCGCCAGCAGCTTGGCGGGGAGTCAAGAGACCCAGTACTTC
TRBJ2-3	few	.	TRBV9	CASRTDPTDTQYF	TGTGCCAGCAGGACAGATCCTACAGATACGCAGTATTTT
TRBJ2-3	.	.	TRBV9	CASSVGQGGTQYF	TGTGCCAGCAGCGTAGGGCAAGGGGGTACGCAGTATTTT
TRBJ2-7	.	TRBD1	TRBV19	CASSSTGTGGFYEQYF	TGTGCCAGTAGTAGCACCGGGACAGGGGGCTTCTACGAGCAGTACTTC
TRBJ1-2	.	TRBD1	TRBV5-6	CASSRDRREGYTF	TGTGCCAGCAGCAGGGACAGGCGGGAAGGCTACACCTTC
TRBJ2-2	.	TRBD2	TRBV4-2	CASSQFLAGGLNTGELFF	TGTGCCAGCAGCCAATTCCTAGCGGGGGGGCTGAACACCGGGGAGCTGTTTTTT
TRBJ2-1	.	TRBD2	TRBV5-1	CASSLVRGAAYNEQFF	TGCGCCAGCAGCTTGGTGCGGGGGGCGGCGTACAATGAGCAGTTCTTC
TRBJ2-1	.	TRBD1	TRBV7-3	CASSLLPGQGHNEQFF	TGTGCCAGCAGTTTATTACCGGGACAGGGACACAATGAGCAGTTCTTC
TRBJ2-1	.	.	TRBV28	CASSFVNSYNEQFF	TGTGCCAGCAGTTTTGTCAATTCCTACAATGAGCAGTTCTTC
TRBJ2-2	.	.	TRBV10-3	CAISHLDTGTGELFF	TGTGCCATCAGCCACCTCGATACAGGGACCGGGGAGCTGTTTTTT
TRBJ1-1	.	.	TRBV6-5	CASTTPGGIAEAFF	TGTGCCAGCACGACTCCCGGGGGGATCGCTGAAGCTTTCTTT
TRBJ2-7	.	.	TRBV6-5	CASSRSNYRTYEQYF	TGTGCCAGCAGTCGGAGCAATTACAGGACCTACGAGCAGTACTTC
TRBJ1-2	.	TRBD1	TRBV27	CASRQGTGGADYGYTF	TGTGCCAGCAGGCAAGGGACAGGGGGCGCCGACTATGGCTACACCTTC
TRBJ1-4	.	.	TRBV6-1	CASSELRGGVNEKLFF	TGTGCCAGCAGTGAACTAAGGGGGGGGGTTAATGAAAAACTGTTTTTT
TRBJ1-3	.	.	TRBV19	CASSTQKRSIYF	TGTGCCAGTAGTACCCAGAAACGCTCCATATATTTT
TRBJ2-5	few	.	TRBV2	CASSDRGQRQETQYF	TGTGCCAGCAGTGACAGGGGCCAAAGACAAGAGACCCAGTACTTC
TRBJ1-4	once	.	TRBV6-5	CASSRRPNEKLFF	TGTGCCAGCAGCCGGAGGCCTAATGAAAAACTGTTTTTT
TRBJ1-1	.	.	TRBV11-2	CASRPNRNLNTEAFF	TGTGCCAGCAGACCCAACAGGAACTTGAACACTGAAGCTTTCTTT
TRBJ2-7	once	.	TRBV19	CASSIYDRNSYEQYF	TGTGCCAGTAGTATTTACGACAGGAACTCCTACGAGCAGTACTTC
TRBJ2-1	.	TRBD2	TRBV3-1/TRBV3-2	CASSQGERGAHSYNEQFF	TGTGCCAGCAGCCAAGGGGAGCGGGGGGCTCACTCCTACAATGAGCAGTTCTTC
TRBJ1-2	.	.	TRBV11-2	CASRVAGANYGYTF	TGTGCCAGCAGAGTGGCAGGGGCGAACTATGGCTACACCTTC
TRBJ1-2	.	TRBD1	TRBV6-1	CASSDAQTGYYGYTF	TGTGCCAGCAGTGACGCGCAGACAGGGTACTATGGCTACACCTTC
TRBJ2-7	.	TRBD1	TRBV5-1	CASSHSYRGAYEQYF	TGCGCCAGCTCCCACTCTTACAGGGGGGCCTACGAGCAGTACTTC
TRBJ1-2	.	.	TRBV28	CASSTRTVTNYGYTF	TGTGCCAGCAGTACCCGGACAGTGACTAACTATGGCTACACCTTC
TRBJ1-1	.	.	TRBV5-8	CASSSRRVANTEAFF	TGTGCCAGCAGCTCACGACGGGTAGCGAACACTGAAGCTTTCTTT
TRBJ2-7	.	TRBD2	TRBV11-2	CASSYSGAISYEQYF	TGTGCCAGCAGCTATAGCGGGGCCATCTCCTACGAGCAGTACTTC
TRBJ1-5	.	TRBD1	TRBV28	CASSADRGGNQPQHF	TGTGCCAGCAGTGCTGACAGGGGGGGCAATCAGCCCCAGCATTTT
TRBJ2-5	.	TRBD2	TRBV11-3	CASSPGLAGEQETQYF	TGTGCCAGCAGCCCGGGACTAGCGGGGGAACAAGAGACCCAGTACTTC
TRBJ1-1	.	.	TRBV3-1/TRBV3-2	CASSLQGRGHTEAFF	TGTGCCAGCAGCCTCCAGGGGAGGGGACACACTGAAGCTTTCTTT
TRBJ2-7	.	TRBD1	TRBV9	CASSGAGTESYEQYF	TGTGCCAGCAGCGGTGCCGGGACAGAATCCTACGAGCAGTACTTC
TRBJ2-2	.	.	TRBV5-1	CASSSQGGTGELFF	TGCGCCAGCAGCTCTCAGGGGGGCACCGGGGAGCTGTTTTTT
TRBJ1-1	once	TRBD1	TRBV5-6	CASSPTLGQGNTEAFF	TGTGCCAGCAGCCCTACCCTAGGACAGGGCAACACTGAAGCTTTCTTT
TRBJ1-2	.	.	TRBV29-1	CSVGLRAVENGYTF	TGCAGCGTTGGCCTGAGAGCGGTTGAGAATGGCTACACCTTC
TRBJ1-6	.	.	TRBV21-1	CASSKTQGGSPLHF	TGTGCCAGCAGCAAAACGCAGGGGGGATCACCCCTCCACTTT
TRBJ2-5	.	TRBD1	TRBV2	CASVQGAFQETQYF	TGTGCCAGCGTACAGGGGGCCTTCCAAGAGACCCAGTACTTC
TRBJ2-3	once	.	TRBV7-9	CASSPRSGATDTQYF	TGTGCCAGCAGCCCGAGGTCAGGGGCCACAGATACGCAGTATTTT
TRBJ1-2	.	.	TRBV9	CASSVAEGWYGYTF	TGTGCCAGCAGCGTAGCGGAGGGTTGGTATGGCTACACCTTC
TRBJ2-7	.	TRBD1	TRBV18	CASSPIDRGNEQYF	TGTGCCAGCTCACCGATAGACAGGGGCAACGAGCAGTACTTC
TRBJ2-1	.	TRBD2	TRBV5-1	CASSLGTSSAEQFF	TGCGCCAGCAGCTTGGGGACTAGCTCGGCTGAGCAGTTCTTC
TRBJ2-3	.	TRBD2	TRBV9	CASSKRGEIDTQYF	TGTGCCAGCAGCAAGCGGGGGGAGATAGATACGCAGTATTTT